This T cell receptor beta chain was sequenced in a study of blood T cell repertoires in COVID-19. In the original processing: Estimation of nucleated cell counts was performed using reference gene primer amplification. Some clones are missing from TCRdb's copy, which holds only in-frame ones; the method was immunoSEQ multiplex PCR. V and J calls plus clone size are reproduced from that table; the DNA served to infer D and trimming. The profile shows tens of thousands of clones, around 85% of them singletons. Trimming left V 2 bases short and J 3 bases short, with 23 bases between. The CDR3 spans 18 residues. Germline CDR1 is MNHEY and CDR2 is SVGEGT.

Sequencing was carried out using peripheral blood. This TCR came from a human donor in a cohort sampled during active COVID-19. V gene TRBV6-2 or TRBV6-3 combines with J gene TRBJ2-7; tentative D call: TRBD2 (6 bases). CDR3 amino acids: CASSYDFARGGAVYEQYF. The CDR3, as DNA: TGTGCCAGCAGTTACGACTTCGCCCGTGGCGGGGCGGTCTACGAGCAGTACTTC.